This TCR beta chain was observed in a study of blood T cell repertoires in COVID-19. Study as a whole: COVID-19 samples, acute and convalescent, were from the United States, Italy and Spain.

In the authors' workflow: By means of reference gene primer amplification, nucleated cell counts were estimated. Only in-frame clones appear in the TCRdb table, and some are missing; sequencing was by immunoSEQ multiplex PCR. Clone size and V and J calls were adopted from that table, with D and trimming inferred from the DNA. The top ten hold 6.9% of the sample, which has approximately 60,000 clones, around 87% seen once. Trimming at V came to 7 bases and at J to 4 bases, leaving 12 bases not matched to a gene. The germline V gene has CDR1 LNHDA and CDR2 SQIVND (reference sequence). CDR3 length equals 16 residues.

This clonotype was obtained from a man aged 55 to 70 with active or convalescent COVID-19. The sequencing input was peripheral blood. This chain joins TRBV19 and TRBJ2-1; the match to TRBD2 covers 8 bases. This chain's CDR3 is CASTPGLSGVYNEQFF. Written as DNA, the CDR3 is TGTGCCAGTACCCCTGGGCTTAGCGGGGTATACAATGAGCAGTTCTTC.